What follows are 24 T cell receptor beta chains derived from one specimen sequenced in a study of control samples from healthy donors and cancer patients (TCRdb year 2020). The library was built by means of the immunoSEQ multiplex PCR assay. Not all clones reach the TCRdb copy of this immuneACCESS table, which keeps in-frame sequences only. Checked studies attribute under half of the gap to unresolved V genes and leave the rest unexplained. The sample has about 95,000 clones on record, 85% of them singletons. The ten biggest clones cover around 20% of the sample. Sequenced input: blood. The receptor source for this set is a man aged 30 to 45 in good health.

V usage is TRBV19 and J usage is TRBJ1-1; tentatively, D is TRBD1 (5 bases). CDR3 size: 12 residues. From germline, CDR1 is LNHDA and CDR2 SQIVND (reference sequence). Trimming took off 3 bases at V and 8 bases at J, with 10 bases between the two ends. The CDR3, as DNA: TGTGCCAGTAGTATGCGAGGGGCCGAAGCTTTCTTT. Encoded protein: CASSMRGAEAFF.

The chain has TRBV30 and TRBJ1-2; no reliable D call. V lost 3 bases and J 2 bases, leaving 10 bases between the germline ends. The CDR3 consists of 13 residues. Germline V lookup: CDR1 GTSNPN, CDR2 SVGIG (reference sequence). The CDR3, as DNA: TGTGCCTGGAGACAAGACACGAACTATGGCTACACCTTC. Translation gives CAWRQDTNYGYTF.

The V call is TRBV7-8, the J call TRBJ2-7; D ambiguous. This CDR3 is built from 14 residues. Germline CDR1 and CDR2: SGHVS and FQNEAQ. V was clipped by 3 bases and J by 5 bases, with 14 bases between them. The CDR3 is CASSLNSLDHEQYF. Here the CDR3 DNA reads TGTGCCAGCAGCTTGAACAGCCTGGACCACGAGCAGTACTTC.

V usage is TRBV25-1 and J usage is TRBJ1-2; TRBD1 is a possible D gene (5 bases). Germline V gene data show CDR1 as MGHDK and CDR2 as SYGVNS. The ends were cut back, 7 bases at V and 4 bases at J, with 16 bases in the middle. This CDR3 has 14 amino acids. This CDR3 is CASTNGVGRYGYTF. In nucleotides, the CDR3 is TGTGCCAGCACCAATGGGGTGGGGCGCTATGGCTACACCTTC.

The chain is built from TRBV24-1 and TRBJ2-1; a possible D gene is TRBD1 (6 bases). The germline V gene has CDR1 KGHDR and CDR2 SFDVKD. The CDR3 contains 14 residues. Trimming took 4 bases from V and 6 from J, leaving 12 bases between them. The CDR3 bases are TGTGCCACCAGTGAGCCCGGACAGATCAATGAGCAGTTCTTC. This translates into CATSEPGQINEQFF.

This chain links TRBV7-3 with TRBJ1-3; 7 nucleotides align to TRBD1. Per germline, CDR1 SGHTA and CDR2 FQGTGA. This CDR3 has 16 amino acids. Trimming took 10 bases from V and 0 from J; bases not matched to a gene: 12. CDR3: CAIHNRGTSSGNTIYF. CDR3 nucleotides: TGTGCCATACATAACAGGGGCACGAGCTCTGGAAACACCATATATTTT.

The chain links TRBV9 to TRBJ1-6, with TRBD1 identical over 7 bases. The CDR3 runs 15 residues. Germline V gene data show CDR1 as SGDLS and CDR2 as YYNGEE. J gave up 8 bases and V 3 bases, and 8 bases lay outside the gene matches. The CDR3 spells CASSAVPGQDSPLHF. The DNA for the CDR3 is TGTGCCAGCAGCGCCGTACCAGGACAGGATTCACCCCTCCACTTT.

This clone came up a few times. This rearrangement joins TRBV18 to TRBJ2-2, with D maybe TRBD1 (6 bases). The CDR3 runs 13 residues. In germline, CDR1 is KGHSH, CDR2 LQKENI. V shed 9 bases and J shed 1 base, with 9 bases lying between them. The CDR3 region has the DNA TGTGCCAGTTCCAGGGGGAACACCGGGGAGCTGTTTTTT. It is translated as CASSRGNTGELFF. The full variable domain, with the rest looked up from reference TRBV18 and TRBJ2-2, is NAGVMQNPRHLVRRRGQEARLRCSPMKGHSHVYWYRQLPEEGLKFMVYLQKENIIDESGMPKERFSAEFPKEGPSILRIQQVVRGDSAAYFCASSRGNTGELFFGEGSRLTVL.

This clone has more than one count but fewer than ten. This chain connects TRBV4-1 to TRBJ2-7; no reliable D call. The V gene lost 0 bases and the J gene lost 2 bases, with 11 bases spanning the gap. The germline V gene encodes CDR1 MGHRA and CDR2 YSYEKL. This CDR3 is built from 15 residues. In DNA form, the CDR3 reads TGCGCCAGCAGCCAAGATCCAGACGGAACCTACGAGCAGTACTTC. It codes for CASSQDPDGTYEQYF.

V is TRBV3-1 (or the pseudogene TRBV3-2) and J is TRBJ1-1; D is undetermined. Per the germline V gene, CDR1 is LGHDT and CDR2 is YNNKEL (reference sequence). Trimming took off 8 bases at V and 4 bases at J, with 20 bases between the two ends. CDR3 length: 15 residues. CDR3 DNA: TGTGCCAGCCGCTCTTCTCGGCAGTACACCACTGAAGCTTTCTTT. This translates into CASRSSRQYTTEAFF.

This chain connects TRBV27 to TRBJ2-4, with 14 bases matching TRBD2. Germline V lookup: CDR1 MNHEY, CDR2 SMNVEV (reference sequence). CDR3 size: 21 residues. Unmatched junction bases numbered 15, after V lost 5 bases and J lost 0 bases. Here the CDR3 reads CASSPWTSGGPRIEAKNIQYF. The CDR3 coding sequence is TGTGCCAGCAGTCCTTGGACTAGCGGGGGGCCGAGGATTGAAGCCAAAAACATTCAGTACTTC.

The chain has TRBV29-1 and TRBJ1-2; D is possibly TRBD1 (6 bases). The CDR3 runs 13 residues. Germline lookup yields CDR1 SQVTM and CDR2 ANQGSEA. Trimming removed 3 bases at V and 0 bases at J, with 8 bases between. The DNA of the CDR3 is TGCAGCGTTGACCGGACAGCTAACTATGGCTACACCTTC. Its translation is CSVDRTANYGYTF. Full variable domain (rest looked up from reference TRBV29-1 and TRBJ1-2): SAVISQKPSRDICQRGTSLTIQCQVDSQVTMMFWYRQQPGQSLTLIATANQGSEATYESGFVIDKFPISRPNLTFSTLTVSNMSPEDSSIYLCSVDRTANYGYTFGSGTRLTVV.

The chain carries TRBV29-1 and TRBJ1-3; D gene unclear. This CDR3 is built from 14 residues. From germline, CDR1 is SQVTM and CDR2 ANQGSEA. V shed 7 bases and J shed 0 bases, with 13 bases lying between them. The CDR3, as DNA: TGCAGCGCTGCTAGAGATCCCTCTGGAAACACCATATATTTT. This codes for CSAARDPSGNTIYF.

This rearrangement joins TRBV6-5 to TRBJ2-7, with unresolved D. This CDR3 has 16 residues. V was trimmed by 2 bases and J by 3 bases, leaving 17 bases between them. Germline CDR1 MNHEY, CDR2 SVGAGI. CDR3 amino acids: CASSYRPSHLDYEQYF. The CDR3 DNA sequence: TGTGCCAGCAGTTACCGGCCCTCACACCTTGACTACGAGCAGTACTTC.

The gene calls are TRBV30 and TRBJ2-2; TRBD2 aligns across 9 bases. The CDR3 extends over 16 amino acids. After removal of 8 bases from V and 4 bases from J, the junction contained 14 bases not matched to a gene. Germline CDR1 reads GTSNPN; CDR2 reads SVGIG (reference sequence). CDR3 residues: CAGNAGRGGRTGELFF. CDR3 bases: TGTGCCGGGAACGCGGGGCGGGGGGGCCGCACCGGGGAGCTGTTTTTT. Combining the CDR3 with reference TRBV30 and TRBJ2-2 gives the whole variable domain SQTIHQWPATLVQPVGSPLSLECTVEGTSNPNLYWYRQAAGRGLQLLFYSVGIGQISSEVPQNLSASRPQDRQFILSSKKLLLSDSGFYLCAGNAGRGGRTGELFFGEGSRLTVL.

The chain links TRBV14 to TRBJ1-2; D remains unclear. The CDR3 length is 15 residues. V gave up 1 base and J gave up 8 bases, with 17 bases separating them. Looked up from germline, CDR1 is SGHDN and CDR2 is FVKESK. The CDR3 nucleotides read TGTGCCAGCAGCCAAGGGTTTTCCGGGTCTGAAGGCTACACCTTC. Translation: CASSQGFSGSEGYTF. The whole variable domain, remainder taken from reference TRBV14 and TRBJ1-2, is EAGVTQFPSHSVIEKGQTVTLRCDPISGHDNLYWYRRVMGKEIKFLLHFVKESKQDESGMPNNRFLAERTGGTYSTLKVQPAELEDSGVYFCASSQGFSGSEGYTFGSGTRLTVV.

V is TRBV19 and J is TRBJ1-6, with 9 positions matching TRBD1. The germline V gene has CDR1 LNHDA and CDR2 SQIVND (reference sequence). V trimming: 6 bases; J trimming: 8 bases; junction bases outside the gene matches: 2. CDR3 length equals 13 residues. The CDR3 region is CASRDRGYSPLHF. The CDR3 DNA is TGTGCCAGTAGGGACAGGGGATATTCACCCCTCCACTTT.

The J gene is TRBJ2-1, the V gene TRBV27; tentatively, D is TRBD1 or TRBD2 (5 bases each). V was cut by 3 bases and J by 0 bases, with 9 bases left in between. Germline V gene sequence: CDR1 MNHEY, CDR2 SMNVEV (reference sequence). The CDR3 contains 15 residues. The CDR3 loop reads CASSFGGSSYNEQFF. The CDR3 nucleotides are TGTGCCAGCAGTTTTGGGGGTAGCTCCTACAATGAGCAGTTCTTC.

This clone appeared a few times. This CDR3 reads CASRSGAIGSEQFF. DNA for the CDR3: TGTGCCAGCAGGAGCGGGGCAATTGGGAGTGAGCAGTTCTTC. This chain connects TRBV6-5 to TRBJ2-1; TRBD2 aligns across 7 bases. This CDR3 comprises 14 residues. Unmatched junction bases numbered 11, after V lost 6 bases and J lost 9 bases. The germline gives CDR1 MNHEY, CDR2 SVGAGI.

The chain joins TRBV28 to TRBJ1-4; 8 bases are shared with TRBD1. Trimming at V came to 6 bases and at J to 8 bases, leaving 11 bases not matched to a gene. The CDR3 is 15 residues long. The germline gives CDR1 MDHEN, CDR2 SYDVKM. Here the CDR3 reads CASSPLDRAWEKLFF. CDR3 DNA sequence: TGTGCCAGCAGCCCCTTGGACAGGGCTTGGGAAAAACTGTTTTTT.

This chain joins TRBV28 and TRBJ1-6; D ambiguous. The V end was cut by 5 bases, the J end by 5 bases, with 13 bases between. The CDR3 has 15 amino acids. Germline CDR1 reads MDHEN; CDR2 reads SYDVKM. The CDR3 sequence is CASSPPGSNNSPLHF. Here the CDR3 DNA reads TGTGCCAGCAGTCCTCCGGGGAGCAATAATTCACCCCTCCACTTT. Full variable domain (outside the CDR3, taken from reference TRBV28 and TRBJ1-6): DVKVTQSSRYLVKRTGEKVFLECVQDMDHENMFWYRQDPGLGLRLIYFSYDVKMKEKGDIPEGYSVSREKKERFSLILESASTNQTSMYLCASSPPGSNNSPLHFGNGTRLTVT.

The chain carries TRBV12-5 and TRBJ1-1; 7 bases are shared with TRBD1. Germline CDR1 LGHNT, CDR2 FRNRAP. After removal of 6 bases from V and 4 bases from J, the junction contained 8 bases not matched to a gene. The CDR3 spans 14 residues. CDR3 in amino acids: CASGQGQYRTEAFF. The CDR3 nucleotides read TGTGCTAGTGGCCAGGGACAGTATCGCACTGAAGCTTTCTTT.

The table lists this clone with many counts. The chain has TRBV18 and TRBJ2-2; D may correspond to TRBD1 or TRBD2 (6 bases each). Germline-derived CDR1 and CDR2 are KGHSH and LQKENI. Trimming removed 0 bases at V and 13 bases at J, with 15 bases between. The CDR3 totals 14 residues. The CDR3 DNA is TGTGCCAGCTCACCACCGACACAGGGACTTACGCTGTTTTTT. As protein: CASSPPTQGLTLFF.

The V gene is TRBV12-3 or TRBV12-4, the J gene TRBJ2-7; D might be TRBD2 (6 bases). The CDR3 has 13 residues. Deletions cut 6 bases from V and 2 bases from J, with 11 bases between. CDR3 sequence (DNA): TGTGCCAGCAGGGGGGGAACGACCTACGAGCAGTACTTC. Protein: CASRGGTTYEQYF.